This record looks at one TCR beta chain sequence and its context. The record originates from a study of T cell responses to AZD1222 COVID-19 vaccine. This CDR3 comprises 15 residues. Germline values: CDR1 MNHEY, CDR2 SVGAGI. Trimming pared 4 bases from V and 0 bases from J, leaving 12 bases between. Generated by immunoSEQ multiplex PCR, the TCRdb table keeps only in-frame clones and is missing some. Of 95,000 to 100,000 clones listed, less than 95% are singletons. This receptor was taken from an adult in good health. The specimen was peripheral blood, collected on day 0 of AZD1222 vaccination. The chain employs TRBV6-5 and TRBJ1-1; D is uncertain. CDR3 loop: CASSFNSNLNTEAFF. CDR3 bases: TGTGCCAGCAGTTTCAACAGTAACCTGAACACTGAAGCTTTCTTT.